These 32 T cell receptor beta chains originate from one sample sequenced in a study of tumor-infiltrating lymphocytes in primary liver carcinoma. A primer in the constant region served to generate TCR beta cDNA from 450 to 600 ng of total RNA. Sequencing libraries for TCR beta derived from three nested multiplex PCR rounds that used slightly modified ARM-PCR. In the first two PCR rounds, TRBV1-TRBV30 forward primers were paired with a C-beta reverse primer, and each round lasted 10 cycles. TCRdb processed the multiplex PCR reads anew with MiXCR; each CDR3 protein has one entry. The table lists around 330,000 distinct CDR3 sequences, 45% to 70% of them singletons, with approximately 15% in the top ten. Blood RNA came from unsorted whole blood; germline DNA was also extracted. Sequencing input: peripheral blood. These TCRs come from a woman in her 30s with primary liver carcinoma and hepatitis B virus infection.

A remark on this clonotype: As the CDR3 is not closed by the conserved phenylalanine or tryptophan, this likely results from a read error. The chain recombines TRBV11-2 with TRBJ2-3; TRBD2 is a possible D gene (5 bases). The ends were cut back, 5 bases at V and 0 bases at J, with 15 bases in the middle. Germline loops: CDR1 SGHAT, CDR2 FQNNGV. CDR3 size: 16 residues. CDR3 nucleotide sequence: TGTGCCAGCAGCCCGAGGGAGACATCCAGCACAGATACGCAGTATTTA. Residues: CASSPRETSSTDTQYL.

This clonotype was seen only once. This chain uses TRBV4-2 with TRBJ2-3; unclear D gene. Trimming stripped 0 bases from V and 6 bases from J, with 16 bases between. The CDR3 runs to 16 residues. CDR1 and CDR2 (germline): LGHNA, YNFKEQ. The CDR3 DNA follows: TGTGCCAGCAGCCAAGAACTCCTACTGGATTGGGATACGCAGTATTTT. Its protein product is CASSQELLLDWDTQYF.

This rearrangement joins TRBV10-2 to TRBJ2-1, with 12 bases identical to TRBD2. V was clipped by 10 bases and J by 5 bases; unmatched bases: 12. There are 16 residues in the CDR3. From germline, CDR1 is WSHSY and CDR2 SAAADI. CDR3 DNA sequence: TGCGCCAACAGAAAGACTAGCGGGAGTGACAACAATGAGCAGTTCTTC. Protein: CANRKTSGSDNNEQFF.

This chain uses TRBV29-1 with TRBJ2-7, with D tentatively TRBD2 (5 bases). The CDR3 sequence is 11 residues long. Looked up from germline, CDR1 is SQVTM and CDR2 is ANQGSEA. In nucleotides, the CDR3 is TGCAGTGCGAGGGTCGCTTACGAGCAGTACGTC. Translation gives CSARVAYEQYV.

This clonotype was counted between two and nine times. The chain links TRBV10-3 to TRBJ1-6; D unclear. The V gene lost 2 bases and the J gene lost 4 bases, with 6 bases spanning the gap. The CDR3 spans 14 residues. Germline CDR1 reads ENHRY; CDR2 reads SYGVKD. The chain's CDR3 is CAISERQYNSPLHF. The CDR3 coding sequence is TGTGCCATCAGTGAGCGGCAGTATAATTCACCCCTCCACTTT.

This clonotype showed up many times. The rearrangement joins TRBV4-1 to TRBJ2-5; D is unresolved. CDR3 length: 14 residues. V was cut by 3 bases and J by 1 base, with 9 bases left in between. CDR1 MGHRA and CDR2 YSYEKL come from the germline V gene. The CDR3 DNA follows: TGCGCCAGCAGCCACCCCGATTTCCAAGAGACCCAGTACTTC. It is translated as CASSHPDFQETQYF.

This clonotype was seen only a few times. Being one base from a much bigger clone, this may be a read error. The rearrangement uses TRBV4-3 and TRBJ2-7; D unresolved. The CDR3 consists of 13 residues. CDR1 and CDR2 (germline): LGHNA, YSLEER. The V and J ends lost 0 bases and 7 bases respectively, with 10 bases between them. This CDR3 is CASSQESRNEQYF. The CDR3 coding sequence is TGCGCCAGCAGCCAAGAGTCGAGGAATGAGCAGTACTTC.

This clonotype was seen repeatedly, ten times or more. The CDR3 loop is CASSYYGGWNEQYF. The CDR3 nucleotides read TGTGCCAGCAGTTACTACGGAGGGTGGAACGAGCAGTACTTC. V and J are TRBV6-2 or TRBV6-3 and TRBJ2-7; possible D gene TRBD2, 6 bases. Per germline, CDR1 MNHEY and CDR2 SVGEGT. Trimming took off 1 base at V and 5 bases at J, with 12 bases between the two ends. The CDR3 extends over 14 amino acids.

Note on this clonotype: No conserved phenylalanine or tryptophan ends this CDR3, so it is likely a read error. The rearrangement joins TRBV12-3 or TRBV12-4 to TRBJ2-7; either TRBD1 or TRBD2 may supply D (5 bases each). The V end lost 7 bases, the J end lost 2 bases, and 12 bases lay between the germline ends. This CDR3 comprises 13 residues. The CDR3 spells CASTFQGPYEQYL. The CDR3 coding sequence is TGTGCCAGCACTTTTCAGGGACCCTACGAGCAGTACTTA.

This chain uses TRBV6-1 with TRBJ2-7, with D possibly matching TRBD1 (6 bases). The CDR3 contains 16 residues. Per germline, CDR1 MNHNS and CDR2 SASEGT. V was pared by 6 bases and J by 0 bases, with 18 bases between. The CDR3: CASRGQDRLASYEQYF. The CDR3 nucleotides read TGTGCCAGCAGGGGTCAAGACAGGCTGGCCTCCTACGAGCAGTACTTC.

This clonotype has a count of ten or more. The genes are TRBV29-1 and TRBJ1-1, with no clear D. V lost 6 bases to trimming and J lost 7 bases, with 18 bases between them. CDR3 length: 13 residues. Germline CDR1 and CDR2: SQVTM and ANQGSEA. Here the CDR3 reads CSVATDPTGEAFF. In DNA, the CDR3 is TGCAGCGTGGCAACTGACCCTACGGGTGAAGCTTTCTTT.

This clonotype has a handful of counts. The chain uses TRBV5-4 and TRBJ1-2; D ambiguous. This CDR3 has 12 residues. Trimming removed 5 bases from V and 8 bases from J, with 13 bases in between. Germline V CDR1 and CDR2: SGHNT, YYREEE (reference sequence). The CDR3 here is CASRRVGGGYTF. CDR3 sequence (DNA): TGTGCCAGCAGAAGGGTAGGCGGAGGCTACACCTTC.

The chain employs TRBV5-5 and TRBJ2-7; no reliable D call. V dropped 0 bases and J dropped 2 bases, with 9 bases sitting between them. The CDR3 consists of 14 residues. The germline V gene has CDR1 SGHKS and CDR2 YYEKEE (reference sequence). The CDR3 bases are TGTGCCAGCAGCTTGGGACAAACCACCTACGAGCAGTACTTC. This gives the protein CASSLGQTTYEQYF.

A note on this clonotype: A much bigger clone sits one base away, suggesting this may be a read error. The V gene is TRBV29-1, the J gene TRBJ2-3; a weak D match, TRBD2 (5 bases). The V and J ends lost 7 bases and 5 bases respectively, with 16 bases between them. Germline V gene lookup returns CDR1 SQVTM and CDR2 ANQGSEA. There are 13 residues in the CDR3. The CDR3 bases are TGCAGCGCCAACGGACTGCTGAAAGATACGCAGTATTTT. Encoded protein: CSANGLLKDTQYF.

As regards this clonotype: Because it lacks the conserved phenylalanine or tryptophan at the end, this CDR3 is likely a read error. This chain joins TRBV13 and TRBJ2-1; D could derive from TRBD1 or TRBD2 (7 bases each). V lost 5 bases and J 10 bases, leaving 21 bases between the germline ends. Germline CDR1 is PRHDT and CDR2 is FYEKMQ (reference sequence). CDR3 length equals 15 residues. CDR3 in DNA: TGTGCCAGCAGCATGGGACTCCAGGGGGGGAGCGAGCAGTTCTTA. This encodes CASSMGLQGGSEQFL.

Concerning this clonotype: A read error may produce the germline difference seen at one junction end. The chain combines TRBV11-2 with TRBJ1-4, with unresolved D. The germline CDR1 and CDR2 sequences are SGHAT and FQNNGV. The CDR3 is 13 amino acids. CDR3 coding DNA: TGTGCCAGCAGCAGTTGGACTGGTGAGAAACTGCTTTTT. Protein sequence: CASSSWTGEKLLF.

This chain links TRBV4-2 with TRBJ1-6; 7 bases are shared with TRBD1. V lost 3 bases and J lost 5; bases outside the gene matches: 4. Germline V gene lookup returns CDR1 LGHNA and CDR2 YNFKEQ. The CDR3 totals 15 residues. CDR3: CASSQSQGDNSPLHF. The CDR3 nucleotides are TGTGCCAGCAGCCAGTCGCAGGGGGATAATTCACCCCTCCACTTT.

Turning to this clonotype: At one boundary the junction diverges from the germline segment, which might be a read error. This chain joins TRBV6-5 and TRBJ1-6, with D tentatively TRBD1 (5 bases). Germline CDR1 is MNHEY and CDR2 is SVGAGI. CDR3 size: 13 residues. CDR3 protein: CVSSRGNNSPLHF. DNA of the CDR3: TGTGTCAGCAGTAGGGGCAATAATTCACCCCTTCACTTT.

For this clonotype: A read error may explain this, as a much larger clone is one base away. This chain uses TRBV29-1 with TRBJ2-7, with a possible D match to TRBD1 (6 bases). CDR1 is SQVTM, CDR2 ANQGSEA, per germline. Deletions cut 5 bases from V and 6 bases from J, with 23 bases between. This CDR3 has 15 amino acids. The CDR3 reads CSVPEQGWYGGEQYF. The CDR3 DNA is TGCAGCGTTCCTGAACAGGGATGGTACGGAGGCGAGCAGTACTTC.

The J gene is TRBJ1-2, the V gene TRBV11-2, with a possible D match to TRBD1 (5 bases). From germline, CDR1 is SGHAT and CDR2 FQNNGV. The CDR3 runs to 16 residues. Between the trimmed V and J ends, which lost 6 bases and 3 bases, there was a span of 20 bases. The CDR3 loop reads CASRSHMDGGDYGYTF. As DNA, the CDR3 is TGTGCCAGCAGATCCCACATGGATGGGGGAGACTATGGCTACACCTTC.

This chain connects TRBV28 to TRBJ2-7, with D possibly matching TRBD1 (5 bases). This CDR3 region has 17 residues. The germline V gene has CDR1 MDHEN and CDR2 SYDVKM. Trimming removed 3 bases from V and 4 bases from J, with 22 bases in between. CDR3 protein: CASSLGSTEFLGYEQYF. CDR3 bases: TGTGCCAGCAGTTTGGGCTCGACAGAGTTCCTCGGGTACGAGCAGTACTTC.

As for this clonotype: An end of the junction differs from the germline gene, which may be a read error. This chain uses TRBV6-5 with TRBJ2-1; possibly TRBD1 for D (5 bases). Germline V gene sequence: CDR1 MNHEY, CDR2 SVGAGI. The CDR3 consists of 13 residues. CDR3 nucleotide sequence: TGTGCCAGCAGTTCCGACAGCTACAATAAGCAGTTCTTC. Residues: CASSSDSYNKQFF.

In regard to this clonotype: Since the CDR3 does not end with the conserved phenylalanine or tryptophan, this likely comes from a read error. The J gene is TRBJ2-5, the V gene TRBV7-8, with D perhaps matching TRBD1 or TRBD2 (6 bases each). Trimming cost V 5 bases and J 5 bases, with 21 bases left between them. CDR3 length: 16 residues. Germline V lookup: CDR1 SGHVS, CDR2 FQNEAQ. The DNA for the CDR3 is TGTGCCAGCAGCAAGTCAGAACGGGGGCTAGTCGAGACCCAGTACTCC. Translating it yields CASSKSERGLVETQYS.

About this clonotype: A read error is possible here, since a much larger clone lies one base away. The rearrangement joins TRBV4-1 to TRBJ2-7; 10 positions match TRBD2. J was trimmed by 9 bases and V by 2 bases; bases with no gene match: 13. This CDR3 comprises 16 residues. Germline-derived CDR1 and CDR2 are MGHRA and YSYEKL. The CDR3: CASSQTLGLAFGGQYF. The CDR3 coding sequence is TGCGCCAGCAGCCAAACTTTGGGACTAGCGTTCGGCGGGCAGTACTTC.

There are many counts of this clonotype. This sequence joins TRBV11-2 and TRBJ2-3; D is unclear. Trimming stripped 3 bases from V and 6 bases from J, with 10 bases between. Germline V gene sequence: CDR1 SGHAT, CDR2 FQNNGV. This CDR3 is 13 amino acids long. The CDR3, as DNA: TGTGCCAGCAGCTTTACCCAGTCTGATACGCAGTATTTT. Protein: CASSFTQSDTQYF.

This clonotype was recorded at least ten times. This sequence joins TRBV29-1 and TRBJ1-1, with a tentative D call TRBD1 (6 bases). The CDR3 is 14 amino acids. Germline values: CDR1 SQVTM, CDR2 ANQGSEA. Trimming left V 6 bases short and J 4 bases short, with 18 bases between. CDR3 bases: TGCAGCGTGACTACCACAGGGTACGGCACTGAAGCTTTCTTT. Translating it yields CSVTTTGYGTEAFF.

The DNA for the CDR3 is TGTGCCAGCAGCTTCCGGGACACTTACTACGAGCAGTACTTC. This sequence encodes CASSFRDTYYEQYF. The rearrangement links TRBV7-9 to TRBJ2-7; D might be TRBD1 (6 bases). The CDR3 runs to 14 residues. Germline V CDR1 and CDR2: SEHNR, FQNEAQ (reference sequence). V lost 3 bases to trimming and J lost 3 bases, with 12 bases between them. The variable domain in full, with the rest retrieved from reference TRBV7-9 and TRBJ2-7, is DTGVSQNPRHKITKRGQNVTFRCDPISEHNRLYWYRQTLGQGPEFLTYFQNEAQLEKSRLLSDRFSAERPKGSFSTLEIQRTEQGDSAMYLCASSFRDTYYEQYFGPGTRLTVT.

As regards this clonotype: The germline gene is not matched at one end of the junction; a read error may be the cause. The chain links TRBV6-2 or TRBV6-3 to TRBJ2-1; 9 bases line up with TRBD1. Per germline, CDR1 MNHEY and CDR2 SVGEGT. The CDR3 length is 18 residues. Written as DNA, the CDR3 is TGTGCCATCAGTTACACATGGACCGGGACAGGGTCATACAATGCGCAGTTCTTC. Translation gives CAISYTWTGTGSYNAQFF.

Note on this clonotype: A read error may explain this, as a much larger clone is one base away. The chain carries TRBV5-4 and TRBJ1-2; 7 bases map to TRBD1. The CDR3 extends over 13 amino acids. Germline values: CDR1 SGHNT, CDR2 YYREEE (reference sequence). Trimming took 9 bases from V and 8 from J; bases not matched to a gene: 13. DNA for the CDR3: TGTGCCATCGGGACAGCCGTCGGGTCGGGCTACACCTTC. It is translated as CAIGTAVGSGYTF.

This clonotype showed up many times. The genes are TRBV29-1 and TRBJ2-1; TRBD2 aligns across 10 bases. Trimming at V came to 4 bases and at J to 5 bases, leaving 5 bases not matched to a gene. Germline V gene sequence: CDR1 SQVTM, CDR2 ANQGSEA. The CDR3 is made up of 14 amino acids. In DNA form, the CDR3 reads TGCAGCGTTGGGGCTAGCGGGAGCCACAATGAGCAGTTCTTC. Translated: CSVGASGSHNEQFF.

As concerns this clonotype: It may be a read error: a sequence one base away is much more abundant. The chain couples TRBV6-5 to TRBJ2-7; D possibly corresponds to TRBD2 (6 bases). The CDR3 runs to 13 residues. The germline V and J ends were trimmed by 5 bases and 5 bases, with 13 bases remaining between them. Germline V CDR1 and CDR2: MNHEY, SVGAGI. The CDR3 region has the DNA TGTGCCAGCAGTACGAGTCGACTAGACGAGCAGTACTTC. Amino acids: CASSTSRLDEQYF.

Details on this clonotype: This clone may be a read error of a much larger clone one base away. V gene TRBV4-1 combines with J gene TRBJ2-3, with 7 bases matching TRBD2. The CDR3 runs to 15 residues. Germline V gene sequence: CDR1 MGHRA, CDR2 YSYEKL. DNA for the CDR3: TGCGCCGGCAGCCAAGAAAATGTGCGGGGGGATACGCAGTATTTT. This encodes CAGSQENVRGDTQYF.